This TCR beta chain was sequenced in a study of spatial heterogeneity in lung cancer. Germline V gene sequence: CDR1 SEHNR, CDR2 FQNEAQ (reference sequence). CDR3 size: 11 residues. Trimming removed 4 bases at V and 5 bases at J, with 5 bases between. This clonotype was seen repeatedly, ten times or more. The time point here: blood at routine non-recurrence follow-up after resection. The sequenced material consisted of unsorted whole RNA from tumor, nontumor lung or frozen PBMC. MiXCR, run by TCRdb on the 5' RACE reads, gives a single entry per CDR3 protein. The sample shows some 110,000 distinct CDR3 sequences, about 12% of them seen only once.

The clonotype originates from a male donor with early-stage non-small cell lung cancer. The material was PBMCs, obtained at follow-up. This chain connects TRBV7-9 to TRBJ2-5; no clear D. The DNA for the CDR3 is TGTGCCAGCAGCTCAGCGGAGACCCAGTACTTC. It yields the protein CASSSAETQYF. Using reference TRBV7-9 and TRBJ2-5 for the parts outside the CDR3, the full variable domain is DTGVSQNPRHKITKRGQNVTFRCDPISEHNRLYWYRQTLGQGPEFLTYFQNEAQLEKSRLLSDRFSAERPKGSFSTLEIQRTEQGDSAMYLCASSSAETQYFGPGTRLLVL.